These T cell receptor beta chains were read from a single sample in a study of blood T cell repertoires in COVID-19. Produced via immunoSEQ multiplex PCR; TCRdb's table is partial and in-frame only. Here the sample spans approximately 180,000 clones, 88% being singletons. Sequencing was carried out using peripheral blood. The source of these receptors is a human donor in a cohort sampled during active COVID-19. Each CDR3 is given with its conserved first and last residue. Each record gives: D gene, V gene, clone size, J gene, CDR3 protein, CDR3 DNA. The D gene is left open where the match is weak. Clone size is not always given. Where it is, it says once, few, many or a class for expanded clones.

d_call: -; v_call: TRBV5-1; clone_size: -; j_call: TRBJ2-2; cdr3_aa: CASSFQGSGELFF; cdr3_nt: TGCGCCAGCAGCTTCCAGGGGTCCGGGGAGCTGTTTTTT
d_call: -; v_call: TRBV10-3; clone_size: -; j_call: TRBJ1-4; cdr3_aa: CAISVSGNNEKLFF; cdr3_nt: TGTGCCATCAGTGTTTCGGGGAATAATGAAAAACTGTTTTTT
d_call: TRBD1; v_call: TRBV7-2; clone_size: -; j_call: TRBJ1-2; cdr3_aa: CASSPGGGHAYGYTF; cdr3_nt: TGTGCCAGCAGTCCCGGAGGGGGCCACGCCTATGGCTACACCTTC
d_call: TRBD2; v_call: TRBV7-2; clone_size: -; j_call: TRBJ2-5; cdr3_aa: CASRTSGQETQYF; cdr3_nt: TGTGCCAGCAGGACTAGCGGACAAGAGACCCAGTACTTC
d_call: TRBD1; v_call: TRBV18; clone_size: once; j_call: TRBJ2-7; cdr3_aa: CASSSRDRGRGEQYF; cdr3_nt: TGTGCCAGCTCATCCCGGGACAGGGGAAGAGGCGAGCAGTACTTC
d_call: -; v_call: TRBV5-1; clone_size: -; j_call: TRBJ1-5; cdr3_aa: CASSYEGGNQPQHF; cdr3_nt: TGCGCCAGCAGCTACGAGGGGGGCAATCAGCCCCAGCATTTT
d_call: -; v_call: TRBV27; clone_size: -; j_call: TRBJ2-7; cdr3_aa: CASSFYPGGIHEQYF; cdr3_nt: TGTGCCAGCAGTTTTTATCCCGGCGGCATCCACGAGCAGTACTTC
d_call: -; v_call: TRBV7-2; clone_size: -; j_call: TRBJ1-2; cdr3_aa: CASSWRTENAYGYTF; cdr3_nt: TGTGCCAGCAGCTGGAGGACAGAAAACGCCTATGGCTACACCTTC
d_call: -; v_call: TRBV2; clone_size: -; j_call: TRBJ2-7; cdr3_aa: CASVKEVAYEQYF; cdr3_nt: TGTGCCAGCGTAAAGGAGGTGGCCTACGAGCAGTACTTC
d_call: TRBD1; v_call: TRBV10-2; clone_size: -; j_call: TRBJ2-7; cdr3_aa: CASLGGTGTYEQYF; cdr3_nt: TGCGCCAGCCTAGGCGGGACAGGGACCTACGAGCAGTACTTC
d_call: TRBD1; v_call: TRBV29-1; clone_size: -; j_call: TRBJ1-2; cdr3_aa: CSVTTGPGGPYTF; cdr3_nt: TGCAGCGTTACCACCGGGCCAGGGGGACCTTACACCTTC
d_call: TRBD1; v_call: TRBV6-5; clone_size: -; j_call: TRBJ2-5; cdr3_aa: CASSLGQGETQYF; cdr3_nt: TGTGCCAGCAGTTTGGGACAGGGGGAGACCCAGTACTTC
d_call: TRBD2; v_call: TRBV4-3; clone_size: -; j_call: TRBJ2-1; cdr3_aa: CASSHTSGGREQFF; cdr3_nt: TGCGCCAGCAGCCATACCTCGGGGGGACGTGAGCAGTTCTTC
d_call: -; v_call: TRBV5-4; clone_size: -; j_call: TRBJ2-6; cdr3_aa: CASSLGGAGGAYGANVLTF; cdr3_nt: TGTGCCAGCAGCTTGGGGGGCGCCGGGGGAGCCTACGGGGCCAACGTCCTGACTTTC
d_call: -; v_call: TRBV3-1/TRBV3-2; clone_size: once; j_call: TRBJ1-6; cdr3_aa: CASSQADSSIGPLHF; cdr3_nt: TGTGCCAGCAGCCAAGCGGACAGCAGTATTGGGCCCCTCCACTTT
d_call: TRBD2; v_call: TRBV5-4; clone_size: -; j_call: TRBJ2-1; cdr3_aa: CASSSGLAGGYNEQFF; cdr3_nt: TGTGCCAGCAGCTCCGGACTAGCGGGGGGATACAATGAGCAGTTCTTC
d_call: TRBD1; v_call: TRBV3-1/TRBV3-2; clone_size: many; j_call: TRBJ1-1; cdr3_aa: CASSPRTGVMNTEAFF; cdr3_nt: TGTGCCAGCAGCCCTCGGACAGGCGTAATGAACACTGAAGCTTTCTTT
d_call: TRBD2; v_call: TRBV24-1; clone_size: -; j_call: TRBJ2-1; cdr3_aa: CATSDPGTSTSSYNEQFF; cdr3_nt: TGTGCCACCAGTGATCCCGGGACTAGTACTTCCTCCTACAATGAGCAGTTCTTC
d_call: -; v_call: TRBV30; clone_size: few; j_call: TRBJ1-5; cdr3_aa: CAWSTRGNQPQHF; cdr3_nt: TGTGCCTGGAGTACCAGGGGCAATCAGCCCCAGCATTTT
d_call: -; v_call: TRBV19; clone_size: -; j_call: TRBJ2-6; cdr3_aa: CASTGGFRGANVLTF; cdr3_nt: TGTGCCAGTACGGGTGGATTTCGTGGGGCCAACGTCCTGACTTTC
d_call: -; v_call: TRBV12-3/TRBV12-4; clone_size: -; j_call: TRBJ2-7; cdr3_aa: CASSFGGEQYF; cdr3_nt: TGTGCCAGCAGTTTTGGCGGCGAGCAGTACTTC
d_call: -; v_call: TRBV5-4; clone_size: -; j_call: TRBJ1-5; cdr3_aa: CASSRDNQPQHF; cdr3_nt: TGTGCCAGCAGCCGCGATAATCAGCCCCAGCATTTT
d_call: -; v_call: TRBV5-1; clone_size: -; j_call: TRBJ2-1; cdr3_aa: CASSLAAANNEQFF; cdr3_nt: TGCGCCAGCAGCTTGGCGGCAGCGAACAATGAGCAGTTCTTC
d_call: TRBD1; v_call: TRBV3-1/TRBV3-2; clone_size: -; j_call: TRBJ1-2; cdr3_aa: CASSQGEGGGGYTF; cdr3_nt: TGTGCCAGCAGCCAAGGAGAAGGGGGCGGTGGCTACACCTTC
d_call: TRBD2; v_call: TRBV29-1; clone_size: -; j_call: TRBJ2-5; cdr3_aa: CSGRGALETQYF; cdr3_nt: TGCAGCGGGCGGGGGGCTTTAGAGACCCAGTACTTC
d_call: TRBD2; v_call: TRBV28; clone_size: -; j_call: TRBJ2-7; cdr3_aa: CASGSPAGAYEQYF; cdr3_nt: TGTGCCAGCGGATCTCCTGCGGGAGCCTACGAGCAGTACTTC
d_call: TRBD2; v_call: TRBV28; clone_size: -; j_call: TRBJ2-7; cdr3_aa: CASIPPVGGGYEQYF; cdr3_nt: TGTGCCAGCATCCCGCCAGTGGGCGGGGGGTACGAGCAGTACTTC
d_call: TRBD1; v_call: TRBV7-2; clone_size: many; j_call: TRBJ1-5; cdr3_aa: CASSLVQGGQPQHF; cdr3_nt: TGTGCCAGCAGCTTAGTCCAGGGGGGTCAGCCCCAGCATTTT